This TCR beta chain emerged from a study of blood T cell repertoires in COVID-19 (dated by TCRdb to about 2020). In the study overall: Samples from collaborators originated in the United States, Italy and Spain and spanned both the acute and convalescent phases of COVID-19. HLA class I and class II types, where available, came from metadata supplied by the sample provider rather than from assay-based typing. The repertoires were made available in a free public database intended to serve as a resource for research on the immune response to SARS-CoV-2. Samples were obtained from the ongoing ImmuneRACE study (first 160 participants) and from 1,254 subjects provided by 6 global collaborators. Nearly every sample came with metadata listing a de-identified subject ID, COVID-19 status, age in years and sex. The dataset comprised deeply sampled blood TCRbeta repertoires from subjects exposed to, actively infected with, or recovered from COVID-19. The prospective study material was composed of cDNA or gDNA derived from T cells, B-cell-depleted T cells, or PBMCs.

The V end loses 4 bases and the J end loses 7 bases, and a stretch of 7 bases separates them. The CDR3 holds 11 amino acids from the cysteine to the phenylalanine. Kept here is only the CDR3 DNA, which spans 33 bases and is read in frame from base 1. CDR1 is given as SGHAT and CDR2 as FQNNGV, both from the germline V gene. Note on this clone: Its recognized antigen is unknown. It has no much larger one-base neighbor in the sample; base qualities were not kept.

Points the paper makes about the study in general: Clinical and demographic metadata were provided uncurated, with the amount varying by source and participant.

The immunoSEQ Assay, a bias-controlled multiplex PCR, was used to amplify TCRbeta CDR3 regions from genomic DNA. The published analysis was carried out like this. The number of nucleated cells in each sample was estimated by amplification of reference gene primers within the assay. Sequence reads were collapsed and filtered to measure the absolute abundance of every unique TCRbeta CDR3 rearrangement. Productive Simpson clonality was computed per sample as the square root of Simpson's diversity index over productive rearrangements. TCRdb retrieved this table from immuneACCESS and kept in-frame rearrangements only. Not all clones are present; in checked studies, unresolved V genes account for under half, and no reason is known for the remainder. The V and J calls and clone size were taken over from that table, and D and trimming were inferred from the DNA. This sample has more than 70,000 clones in its table, and 80% to 90% of those were observed once. 1.2% of the sample comes from the top ten.

The collaborating institutions used their own protocols to collect whole blood in K2EDTA tubes. For TCRbeta analysis, collaborators shipped samples as frozen whole blood, isolated PBMCs, or DNA extracted from either of those sample types. The TCR originated in a man aged 80 or over with active or convalescent COVID-19. Sequencing was done on a sample of peripheral blood. This chain joins TRBV11-2 to TRBJ1-2; the D gene assignment is ambiguous. The CDR3 sequence is CASSWRLGYTF. The sequenced DNA is TGTGCCAGCAGCTGGAGACTTGGCTACACCTTC.